Following are 13 T cell receptor beta chains from one sample sequenced in a study of Ad26.COV2.S vaccination and SARS-CoV-2 variants. This table comes from immunoSEQ multiplex PCR, and its TCRdb copy is limited to in-frame clones, with some not included. The data contain around 350,000 clones, 80% to 90% of them singletons. Treatment of the sample: about 20 received Ad26.COV2.S at low or high dose, single or two shots; several received placebo; per-sample allocation not given. Sampling took place 63 days after the first vaccine or placebo injection. Sample: peripheral blood, taken in a trial of Ad26.COV2.S vaccine versus placebo. These receptors all come from a person aged 18-60 years who received the Ad26.COV2.S COVID-19 vaccine or a placebo.

The chain is built from TRBV24-1 and TRBJ2-2, with D perhaps matching TRBD1 or TRBD2 (5 bases each). CDR1 is KGHDR, CDR2 SFDVKD, per germline. The CDR3 has 14 residues. V lost 5 bases and J lost 7, with 13 bases in between. CDR3 sequence reads: CATSGTGAGGELFF. In nucleotides, the CDR3 is TGTGCCACCAGTGGGACCGGGGCGGGCGGGGAGCTGTTTTTT.

This clone was counted only a few times. V and J are TRBV29-1 and TRBJ2-3; D could derive from TRBD1 or TRBD2 (5 bases each). This CDR3 has 13 amino acids. Trimming shortened V by 7 bases and J by 0 bases, and 11 bases separated the two germline ends. Germline values: CDR1 SQVTM, CDR2 ANQGSEA. This CDR3 reads CSELRDSTDTQYF. The CDR3 nucleotides read TGCAGCGAACTCCGGGACAGCACAGATACGCAGTATTTT.

The V and J genes are TRBV4-3 and TRBJ1-1, with TRBD1 as a possible D gene (6 bases). The CDR3 runs to 15 residues. V lost 1 base and J 3 bases, leaving 12 bases between the germline ends. Germline V CDR1 and CDR2: LGHNA, YSLEER. CDR3 in DNA: TGCGCCAGCAGCCAAGGGGGGCAGGGGTACACTGAAGCTTTCTTT. Its translation: CASSQGGQGYTEAFF.

V is TRBV3-1 (or the pseudogene TRBV3-2) and J is TRBJ2-3; D might be TRBD2 (5 bases). Per the germline V gene, CDR1 is LGHDT and CDR2 is YNNKEL (reference sequence). Trimming left V 1 base short and J 6 bases short, with 11 bases between. This CDR3 is built from 14 residues. CDR3 region: CASSQAGKSDTQYF. The CDR3 bases are TGTGCCAGCAGCCAAGCCGGGAAGTCGGATACGCAGTATTTT.

This clone has a single count. This chain joins TRBV6-2 or TRBV6-3 and TRBJ2-2, with D possibly being TRBD2 (6 bases). The germline gives CDR1 MNHEY, CDR2 SVGEGT. Trimming removed 5 bases at V and 7 bases at J, with 20 bases between. The CDR3 covers 16 residues. CDR3 sequence (DNA): TGTGCCAGCAGTAATCCGGGACTCCCCCTCGGCGGGGAGCTGTTTTTT. It translates to CASSNPGLPLGGELFF.

The chain is built from TRBV9 and TRBJ2-3, with D possibly called TRBD1 or TRBD2 (5 bases each). Trimming pared 0 bases from V and 2 bases from J, leaving 10 bases between. CDR3 size: 15 residues. Per germline, CDR1 SGDLS and CDR2 YYNGEE. In nucleotides, the CDR3 is TGTGCCAGCAGCGTAGGGTGGGACCCCACAGATACGCAGTATTTT. Its protein is CASSVGWDPTDTQYF.

The V and J genes are TRBV7-2 and TRBJ2-2; D is undetermined. The CDR3 covers 14 residues. V dropped 7 bases and J dropped 0 bases, with 9 bases sitting between them. The V gene's germline CDR1 is SGHTA and CDR2 FQGNSA. The CDR3 DNA sequence: TGTGCCAGCAAGGGAACAACGAACACCGGGGAGCTGTTTTTT. It codes for CASKGTTNTGELFF.

This chain links TRBV5-1 with TRBJ2-7; D might be TRBD1 or TRBD2, each matching 5 bases. The CDR3 runs to 14 residues. V was cut by 4 bases and J by 0 bases, with 11 bases left in between. The germline CDR1 and CDR2 sequences are SGHRS and YFSETQ. Here the CDR3 DNA reads TGCGCCAGCAGCGGGACGGAGAGCTCCTACGAGCAGTACTTC. Its translation is CASSGTESSYEQYF.

This sequence joins TRBV7-2 and TRBJ1-2, with 7 bases lining up with TRBD1. With V trimmed by 6 bases and J by 11 bases, 12 bases remained unmatched. This CDR3 has 13 residues. Germline V gene sequence: CDR1 SGHTA, CDR2 FQGNSA. In DNA, the CDR3 is TGTGCCAGCAGGAGCGGTCGGGACAGACTTTACACCTTC. Translated: CASRSGRDRLYTF.

As to this clone: This sample includes further DNA sequences coding for the same CDR3. The gene calls are TRBV7-2 and TRBJ2-7, with 9 bases matching TRBD1. Germline V gives CDR1 SGHTA, CDR2 FQGNSA. The CDR3 has 14 residues. With V trimmed by 8 bases and J by 0 bases, 5 bases remained unmatched. CDR3 in amino acids: CASLKDRGSYEQYF. The CDR3, as DNA: TGTGCCAGCCTCAAGGACAGGGGCTCCTACGAGCAGTACTTC.

V usage is TRBV7-2 and J usage is TRBJ2-2; 7 bases are a match to TRBD1. Germline-derived CDR1 and CDR2 are SGHTA and FQGNSA. There are 16 residues in the CDR3. V was pared by 0 bases and J by 5 bases, with 6 bases of the junction left unmatched. CDR3 nucleotide sequence: TGTGCCAGCAGCTTAGCGAGAAACAGGGGAACCGGGGAGCTGTTTTTT. It is translated as CASSLARNRGTGELFF.

The CDR3 reads CASSGFIMDEQYF. In DNA, the CDR3 is TGTGCCAGCTCCGGATTTATAATGGACGAGCAGTACTTC. The chain recombines TRBV27 with TRBJ2-7; the D is unclear. This CDR3 contains 13 residues. Germline V gene data show CDR1 as MNHEY and CDR2 as SMNVEV (reference sequence). V lost 8 bases and J 5 bases, leaving 16 bases between the germline ends.

This chain uses TRBV4-3 with TRBJ2-7; 9 bases fit TRBD2. The CDR3 covers 16 residues. With V trimmed by 3 bases and J by 0 bases, 6 bases remained unmatched. From germline, CDR1 is LGHNA and CDR2 YSLEER. CDR3: CASSQATSGSSYEQYF. The DNA of the CDR3 is TGCGCCAGCAGCCAGGCAACTAGCGGGTCCTCCTACGAGCAGTACTTC.